This TCR beta chain stems from a study of shared clonotypes between healthy human individuals. Overall study results and limits: Sample collection involved blood only; tissue repertoires are likely different.

CDR3 length equals 15 residues. Germline CDR1 and CDR2: MNHEY and SVGAGI. V lost 8 bases and J lost 1, with 15 bases in between. A note on this clone: Its antigen is currently unknown.

Subsets obtained from CD4+ cells comprised CD45RA+ naive and CD45RA-negative memory cells. This table comes from immunoSEQ multiplex PCR, and its TCRdb copy is limited to in-frame clones, with some not included. The table includes about 710,000 clones, roughly 72% detected once. The TCR was taken from a woman under 40 in good health. The V gene is TRBV6-5, the J gene TRBJ2-1; D tentatively reads TRBD1 or TRBD2 (5 bases each). The sample was memory CD4+ T cells sorted from blood. The subset: CD45RA-negative fraction. CDR3 DNA sequence: TGTGCCAGCGGCTCCGGGACGGCTTCCTACAATGAGCAGTTCTTC. Encoded protein: CASGSGTASYNEQFF.